Below, one T cell receptor (beta chain) is given with its context. The data were obtained in a study of blood T cell repertoires in COVID-19. Study context: The United States, Italy and Spain provided the acute and convalescent COVID-19 samples. PBMCs, B-cell-depleted T cells, or T cells provided the cDNA or gDNA that made up the material.

In germline, CDR1 is MDHEN, CDR2 SYDVKM. This CDR3 is 17 amino acids long. V lost 4 bases to trimming and J lost 4 bases, with 19 bases between them. Original data processing: Nucleated cell counts were estimated from reference gene primer amplification. The protocol was immunoSEQ multiplex PCR, while the TCRdb copy is restricted to in-frame clones and leaves out a portion. V and J calls and clone size follow that table, whereas D and trimming were derived from the DNA. The table includes 200,000 to 250,000 clones, about 85% detected once. The TCR was taken from a man in his forties or fifties with acute or convalescent COVID-19. The J gene is TRBJ2-2, the V gene TRBV28, with D tentatively TRBD1 (6 bases). Sequenced: peripheral blood. This CDR3 reads CASSSPRVGARTGELFF. CDR3 in DNA: TGTGCCAGCAGTTCCCCTAGGGTGGGGGCTCGCACCGGGGAGCTGTTTTTT.